Listed here are 2 T cell receptor beta chains from one sample, sequenced in a study of radiation and T cells in renal cell carcinoma. Only in-frame clones appear in the TCRdb table, and some are missing; sequencing was by immunoSEQ multiplex PCR. The table has about 150,000 clones, 87% seen once. Sample time point: blood 2 weeks post-SBRT. Treatment in this sample: 15 Gy SBRT to primary tumor, nephrectomy 4 weeks later. Sample: blood, taken from a patient whose treatment included radiotherapy and nephrectomy. These receptors were collected from a woman aged 45-60 years with renal cell carcinoma.

V usage is TRBV5-4 and J usage is TRBJ1-3; no clear D. Trimming removed 2 bases from V and 0 bases from J, with 12 bases in between. Germline V gene lookup returns CDR1 SGHNT and CDR2 YYREEE (reference sequence). The CDR3 spans 16 residues. CDR3 residues: CASSFRPGSSGNTIYF. The CDR3 coding sequence is TGTGCCAGCAGCTTCCGTCCGGGGAGCTCTGGAAACACCATATATTTT.

V gene TRBV12-5 combines with J gene TRBJ2-2, with D unclear. Germline V gives CDR1 LGHNT, CDR2 FRNRAP. V was shortened by 0 bases and J by 4 bases, with 9 bases between the two germline ends. The CDR3 is 15 residues long. CDR3 amino acids: CASGLVSGPTGELFF. The CDR3 coding sequence is TGTGCTAGTGGTTTGGTTTCGGGTCCCACCGGGGAGCTGTTTTTT.